Below, 14 T cell receptor beta chains from the same sample are listed, as sequenced in a study of cytomegalovirus exposure and HLA in healthy donors. A multiplex PCR was run with 60 Vbeta primers and 13 Jbeta primers. TCRdb's table, derived via immunoSEQ multiplex PCR, lists solely in-frame clones and lacks some. The sample lists over 150,000 clones; roughly three quarters were seen once. The sample consisted of PBMCs. The receptors here all came from a young man in good health and CMV-seropositive.

The chain has TRBV21-1 and TRBJ1-2; no check of the table's D call, TRBD1, against the DNA was made. TRBV21-1 is termed a pseudogene. CDR3 size: 16 residues. CDR3 nucleotides: TGTGCCAGCAGCAAAGTGGGATGGGGCTGTCCCTATGGCTACACCTTC. Protein product: CASSKVGWGCPYGYTF.

The rearrangement joins TRBV14 to TRBJ2-5; TRBD2 matches 8 bases. CDR3 size: 14 residues. Germline lookup yields CDR1 SGHDN and CDR2 FVKESK. J lost 5 bases, V lost 7 bases, and 9 bases had no gene match. This chain's CDR3 is CASNQAGGVETQYF. Here the CDR3 DNA reads TGTGCCAGCAATCAGGCGGGAGGTGTTGAGACCCAGTACTTC.

This clone is judged medium-sized. V gene TRBV6-1 combines with J gene TRBJ2-7; 12 nucleotides align to TRBD2. CDR1 is MNHNS and CDR2 is SASEGT in the germline V gene. The CDR3 spans 18 residues. V lost 4 bases to trimming and J lost 0 bases; unmatched junction nucleotides: 10. CDR3 residues: CASSGPTSGGSSSYEQYF. CDR3 sequence (DNA): TGTGCCAGCAGTGGCCCGACTAGCGGGGGCTCTAGCTCCTACGAGCAGTACTTC.

The chain recombines TRBV2 with TRBJ1-5; TRBD1 matches at 7 bases. This CDR3 comprises 14 residues. CDR1 is SNHLY and CDR2 is FYNNEI in the germline V gene. J lost 7 bases, V lost 7 bases, and 10 bases had no gene match. The CDR3: CASTQRGGGQPQHF. In DNA form, the CDR3 reads TGTGCCAGCACCCAAAGAGGGGGCGGCCAGCCCCAGCATTTT.

The chain's CDR3 is CASSIGSGQGAGANVLTF. The DNA for the CDR3 is TGTGCCAGTAGTATAGGCTCGGGACAGGGGGCTGGGGCCAACGTCCTGACTTTC. This chain uses TRBV19 with TRBJ2-6; 11 bases map to TRBD1. This CDR3 contains 18 residues. In germline, CDR1 is LNHDA, CDR2 SQIVND (reference sequence). V trimming: 1 base; J trimming: 2 bases; junction bases outside the gene matches: 4. Together with reference TRBV19 and TRBJ2-6, the CDR3 gives the full variable domain: DGGITQSPKYLFRKEGQNVTLSCEQNLNHDAMYWYRQDPGQGLRLIYYSQIVNDFQKGDIAEGYSVSREKKESFPLTVTSAQKNPTAFYLCASSIGSGQGAGANVLTFGAGSRLTVL.

In its sample, this clone was seen a few times. The chain is built from TRBV9 and TRBJ2-3, with D tentatively TRBD1 (6 bases). Trimming removed 0 bases at V and 10 bases at J, with 12 bases between. CDR1 SGDLS and CDR2 YYNGEE come from the germline V gene. CDR3 length: 13 amino acids. CDR3 DNA: TGTGCCAGCAGCGTAGACCTCGGACAGCCGCAGTATTTT. This sequence encodes CASSVDLGQPQYF.

CDR3: CASSQGIRISPLHF. CDR3 coding DNA: TGTGCCAGCAGTCAGGGGATCAGGATTTCACCCCTCCACTTT. This sequence joins TRBV6-5 and TRBJ1-6, with D perhaps TRBD1 (6 bases). The CDR3 length is 14 residues. Per the germline V gene, CDR1 is MNHEY and CDR2 is SVGAGI. The ends were cut back, 5 bases at V and 9 bases at J, with 14 bases in the middle.

The chain joins TRBV5-6 to TRBJ2-7; D might be TRBD2 (6 bases). The ends were cut back, 1 base at V and 5 bases at J, with 13 bases in the middle. The CDR3 consists of 14 residues. The V gene's germline CDR1 is SGHDT and CDR2 YYEEEE. The CDR3 DNA is TGTGCCAGCAGCTTGAGTGGGGGGAACCACGAGCAGTACTTC. It specifies CASSLSGGNHEQYF.

The chain uses TRBV10-3 and TRBJ1-5, with 7 bases matching TRBD1. The CDR3 contains 15 residues. Trimming cost V 5 bases and J 4 bases; bases outside gene matches: 8. Per germline, CDR1 ENHRY and CDR2 SYGVKD. CDR3 DNA: TGTGCCATCAGTCCCCGGGACAGTAAAAATCAGCCCCAGCATTTT. Translated, it gives CAISPRDSKNQPQHF.

The chain links TRBV5-1 to TRBJ2-3; 7 nucleotides match TRBD2. The germline V gene encodes CDR1 SGHRS and CDR2 YFSETQ. The J segment lost 0 bases and the V segment lost 0 bases, leaving 7 bases of the junction unmatched. This CDR3 spans 17 amino acids. CDR3 protein: CASSLGRSGQSTDTQYF. The CDR3 DNA reads as TGCGCCAGCAGCTTGGGCCGTAGCGGGCAAAGCACAGATACGCAGTATTTT.

This clone was picked up one time. The rearrangement links TRBV11-3 to TRBJ2-3; 8 bases are a match to TRBD2. The V gene's germline CDR1 is SGHNT and CDR2 YENEEA. The CDR3 contains 16 residues. V lost 5 bases to trimming and J lost 3 bases; unmatched junction nucleotides: 10. The CDR3 nucleotides are TGTGCCAGCAGCCTCCGACTAGCGATTCGGACAGATACGCAGTATTTT. Its protein product is CASSLRLAIRTDTQYF.

The chain combines TRBV5-6 with TRBJ2-5, with unresolved D. Between the trimmed V and J ends, which lost 0 bases and 5 bases, there was a span of 5 bases. This CDR3 is 12 amino acids long. The germline V gene encodes CDR1 SGHDT and CDR2 YYEEEE. The DNA of the CDR3 is TGTGCCAGCAGCTTGGGGCGGGAGACCCAGTACTTC. It encodes CASSLGRETQYF.

The J gene is TRBJ2-3, the V gene TRBV10-3; D unclear. CDR1 is ENHRY, CDR2 SYGVKD, per germline. CDR3 size: 16 residues. Trimming left V 4 bases short and J 2 bases short, with 16 bases between. In DNA, the CDR3 is TGTGCCATCAGTGGTTCCCACTTGCGGTCCACAGATACGCAGTATTTT. Its protein is CAISGSHLRSTDTQYF.

V is TRBV5-6 and J is TRBJ2-2, with D perhaps TRBD2 (5 bases). Germline V gene sequence: CDR1 SGHDT, CDR2 YYEEEE. This CDR3 has 15 amino acids. With 4 bases removed from V and 0 bases from J, the gap between germline ends came to 10 bases. CDR3: CASSADWANTGELFF. In DNA form, the CDR3 reads TGTGCCAGCAGCGCGGACTGGGCGAACACCGGGGAGCTGTTTTTT.